The 8 T cell receptor beta chains below all came from one sample that was sequenced in a study of blood T cell repertoires in COVID-19. Repertoires were generated with immunoSEQ multiplex PCR, while TCRdb's copy carries only in-frame clones and drops some. The table lists 200,000 to 250,000 clones, 80% to 90% of them singletons. Material for sequencing was PBMCs or T cells enriched from blood (not recorded which). These receptors came from a woman in her 40s with acute COVID-19.

The J gene is TRBJ1-2, the V gene TRBV5-1; D is possibly TRBD1 (5 bases). The CDR3 has 13 amino acids. V shed 0 bases and J shed 2 bases, with 5 bases lying between them. Germline CDR1 is SGHRS and CDR2 is YFSETQ. The CDR3 reads CASSLDRNYGYTF. The CDR3 nucleotides are TGCGCCAGCAGCTTGGACAGGAACTATGGCTACACCTTC.

This clone is a singleton in its sample. This sequence joins TRBV6-6 and TRBJ1-5, with D unclear. V was trimmed by 3 bases and J by 7 bases, leaving 7 bases between them. CDR3 length: 12 amino acids. Germline values: CDR1 MNHNY, CDR2 SVGAGI (reference sequence). CDR3 coding DNA: TGTGCCAGCAGTTATGCGGGACAGCCCCAGCATTTT. As protein: CASSYAGQPQHF.

The chain couples TRBV28 to TRBJ2-7; D perhaps matches TRBD2 (6 bases). The V gene's germline CDR1 is MDHEN and CDR2 SYDVKM. CDR3 length equals 14 residues. The V end lost 5 bases, the J end lost 2 bases, and 13 bases lay between the germline ends. The CDR3 sequence: CASSPAAGTYEQYF. The CDR3 DNA is TGTGCCAGCAGTCCCGCGGCGGGGACCTACGAGCAGTACTTC.

The rearrangement uses TRBV6-5 and TRBJ1-5; D gene uncertain. V shed 6 bases and J shed 4 bases, with 13 bases lying between them. The CDR3 is made up of 14 amino acids. The germline CDR1 and CDR2 sequences are MNHEY and SVGAGI. The CDR3 DNA is TGTGCCAGCAGGGAGGGATTACTTAATCAGCCCCAGCATTTT. Its translation is CASREGLLNQPQHF.

CDR3 region: CASSSLLAGVRDTQYF. The CDR3 nucleotides read TGTGCCAGCAGTTCGTTACTAGCGGGAGTTAGAGATACGCAGTATTTT. The rearrangement joins TRBV28 to TRBJ2-3; 11 bases are shared with TRBD2. The trim removed 4 bases at V and 5 bases at J, leaving 8 bases unmatched. Germline V gene lookup returns CDR1 MDHEN and CDR2 SYDVKM. This CDR3 comprises 16 residues.

The chain is built from TRBV11-2 and TRBJ2-3; the match to TRBD2 covers 8 bases. The ends lost 2 bases at V and 1 base at J; junction bases unmatched: 14. This CDR3 contains 19 residues. Germline CDR1 and CDR2: SGHAT and FQNNGV. This CDR3 reads CASSLTTPGLASRTDTQYF. In DNA form, the CDR3 reads TGTGCCAGCAGCTTAACCACCCCTGGACTAGCTTCCCGCACAGATACGCAGTATTTT.

V is TRBV5-1 and J is TRBJ2-1; tentative D call: TRBD1 (6 bases). Trimming pared 6 bases from V and 7 bases from J, leaving 14 bases between. CDR1 and CDR2 from the germline V gene are SGHRS and YFSETQ. The CDR3 extends over 13 amino acids. For the CDR3, the DNA is TGCGCCAGCACCCCAATGACAGGTAATGAGCAGTTCTTC. Translation: CASTPMTGNEQFF.

The chain couples TRBV27 to TRBJ2-7; 9 bases are shared with TRBD2. Trimming took 4 bases from V and 2 from J; bases not matched to a gene: 3. The CDR3 is made up of 14 amino acids. Germline V lookup: CDR1 MNHEY, CDR2 SMNVEV (reference sequence). The CDR3 DNA reads TGTGCCAGCAGTTCCGCTAGCGGGGCCTACGAGCAGTACTTC. Translating gives CASSSASGAYEQYF.